This TCR beta chain was identified in a study of graft-versus-host responses after intestinal transplantation. Profiled with immunoSEQ multiplex PCR; TCRdb holds only in-frame clones, not every one. The data contain 15,000 to 20,000 clones, approximately 40% of them singletons. There were about 200,000 CFSE-labeled responder cells plated together with about 200,000 irradiated, violet-dye-labeled stimulator cells. This clone was seen more than once but under ten times. The germline V gene encodes CDR1 SGHRS and CDR2 YFSETQ. The CDR3 length is 14 residues. V shed 0 bases and J shed 3 bases, with 9 bases lying between them.

The source material was alloreactive CD8+ T cells from a mixed lymphocyte reaction culture, sampled before intestinal transplant. As to subset: CFSE-low proliferating T cells sorted from roughly six-day pre-transplant mixed lymphocyte reaction (GvH or HvG direction). The sequence derives from a human patient who received an intestinal transplant. V and J are TRBV5-1 and TRBJ1-2; D is ambiguous. Written as DNA, the CDR3 is TGCGCCAGCAGCTTGGCCGGACCCCACTATGGCTACACCTTC. Its protein product is CASSLAGPHYGYTF.